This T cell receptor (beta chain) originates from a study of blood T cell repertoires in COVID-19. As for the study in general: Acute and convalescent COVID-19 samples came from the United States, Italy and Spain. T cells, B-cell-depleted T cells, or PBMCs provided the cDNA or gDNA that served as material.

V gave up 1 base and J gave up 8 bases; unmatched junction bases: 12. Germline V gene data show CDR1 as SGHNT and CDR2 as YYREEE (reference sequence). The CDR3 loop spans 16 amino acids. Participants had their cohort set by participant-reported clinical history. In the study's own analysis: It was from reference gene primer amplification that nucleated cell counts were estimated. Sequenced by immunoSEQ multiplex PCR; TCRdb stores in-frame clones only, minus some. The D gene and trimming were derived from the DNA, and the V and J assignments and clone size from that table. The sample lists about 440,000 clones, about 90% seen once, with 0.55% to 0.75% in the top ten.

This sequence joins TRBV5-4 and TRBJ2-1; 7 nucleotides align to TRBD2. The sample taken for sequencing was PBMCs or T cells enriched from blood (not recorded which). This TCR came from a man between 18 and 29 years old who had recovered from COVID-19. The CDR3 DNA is TGTGCCAGCAGCTTGTACCGGGAGGACAAAGTTCATGAGCAGTTCTTC. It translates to CASSLYREDKVHEQFF.